A selection of T cell receptor beta chains follows, all from one sample in a study of T cells in Graves' hyperthyroidism and ophthalmopathy. TCRdb reprocessed the multiplex PCR reads via MiXCR and lists one record per CDR3 protein. The profile shows over 250,000 distinct CDR3 sequences, less than 30% of them singletons. Material for sequencing was blood. Receptor source: a man in his forties with Graves' hyperthyroidism that later progressed to Graves' ophthalmopathy. The CDR3 runs from the conserved cysteine through the conserved F or W. The D gene is left open where the match is weak. Clone size appears in some rows only: once, few, many, or a class for an expanded clone.

NA TRBJ2-5 NA TRBV6-1 CASTGPGNRMQETQYF TGTGCCAGCACGGGCCCTGGAAACAGAATGCAAGAGACCCAGTACTTC
NA TRBJ2-5 few TRBV28 CASRQGFQGAQYF TGTGCCAGCAGGCAGGGGTTCCAAGGGGCCCAGTACTTC
NA TRBJ2-7 many TRBV11-2 CASSLDLNRVYEQYF TGTGCCAGCAGCTTAGATCTGAACAGGGTCTACGAGCAGTACTTC
TRBD2 TRBJ2-5 many TRBV20-1 CSARGSVERGETQYF TGCAGTGCTAGGGGTAGCGTCGAGCGGGGAGAGACCCAGTACTTC
NA TRBJ2-2 NA TRBV19 CASSIQEMITGELLF TGTGCCAGTAGTATACAGGAAATGATCACCGGGGAGCTGCTCTTT
NA TRBJ1-1 NA TRBV12-3/TRBV12-4 CASSSQLGTEAFF TGTGCCAGCAGTTCTCAACTGGGCACTGAAGCTTTCTTT
TRBD1 TRBJ1-1 many TRBV29-1 CSVEPGTGGFAEAFF TGCAGCGTTGAGCCCGGGACAGGGGGTTTCGCTGAAGCTTTCTTT
NA TRBJ1-5 many TRBV7-2 CASSLYGVSNQPQHF TGTGCCAGCAGCTTATACGGGGTTTCCAATCAGCCCCAGCATTTT
NA TRBJ1-5 many TRBV10-3 CAISGQYNQPQHF TGTGCCATCAGTGGACAGTACAATCAGCCCCAGCATTTT
NA TRBJ1-5 many TRBV6-1 CASSEAISNQPQHF TGTGCCAGCAGTGAAGCGATAAGCAATCAGCCCCAGCATTTT
NA TRBJ2-5 NA TRBV6-2/TRBV6-3 CASSKRKDLGGETQYF TGTGCCAGCTCAAAAAGGAAGGACTTAGGGGGGGAGACCCAGTACTTC
NA TRBJ2-7 many TRBV6-5 CASSYGRPYEQYF TGTGCCAGCAGTTACGGGCGACCCTACGAGCAGTACTTC
NA TRBJ2-7 many TRBV20-1 CSAQGPYEQYF TGCAGTGCTCAGGGACCCTACGAGCAGTACTTC
NA TRBJ1-2 many TRBV6-1 CASSGQGRGYGYTF TGTGCCAGCAGTGGGCAGGGGCGGGGGTATGGCTACACCTTC
NA TRBJ2-7 many TRBV6-1 CASSDYQSYEQYF TGTGCCAGCAGTGATTACCAGTCCTACGAGCAGTACTTC
NA TRBJ1-1 many TRBV12-3/TRBV12-4 CASSEERVAFF TGTGCCAGCAGTGAGGAGAGGGTGGCTTTCTTT
NA TRBJ1-1 many TRBV19 CASSISRFKGRGNTEAFF TGTGCCAGTAGTATTTCGAGGTTCAAGGGCAGGGGGAACACTGAAGCTTTCTTT
TRBD2 TRBJ2-6 many TRBV7-3 CASSPLAGGSGANVLTF TGTGCCAGCAGCCCTCTAGCGGGAGGGTCTGGGGCCAACGTCCTGACTTTC
TRBD1 TRBJ1-1 many TRBV6-5 CASSLTGAISAFF TGTGCCAGCAGCCTTACAGGGGCGATTTCGGCTTTCTTT
NA TRBJ2-7 many TRBV7-2 CASSKRTGYEQYF TGTGCCAGCAGCAAACGAACGGGCTACGAGCAGTACTTC
NA TRBJ2-6 few TRBV20-1 CSARDMGYGANVLTF TGCAGTGCTAGAGATATGGGTTATGGGGCCAACGTCCTGACTTTC
NA TRBJ2-7 many TRBV29-1 CSAGAGTYEQYF TGCAGCGCTGGGGCGGGAACCTACGAGCAGTACTTC
NA TRBJ1-1 many TRBV28 CASSLRPVNTEAFF TGTGCCAGCAGCCTTCGACCGGTAAACACTGAAGCTTTCTTT
TRBD1 TRBJ1-1 few TRBV9 CASSVGPLIRGTTEAFF TGTGCCAGCAGCGTAGGGCCGTTAATCAGGGGGACCACTGAAGCTTTCTTT
NA TRBJ2-5 many TRBV12-3/TRBV12-4 CASSLWLEETQYF TGTGCCAGCAGTTTATGGCTGGAAGAGACCCAGTACTTC
TRBD1 TRBJ1-2 NA TRBV6-2/TRBV6-3 CASNKGTGGYTF TGTGCCAGCAATAAGGGGACAGGGGGCTACACCTTC
TRBD1 TRBJ1-3 NA TRBV12-3/TRBV12-4 CASSFAPGQGGNTIYF TGTGCCAGCAGTTTTGCTCCGGGACAGGGAGGAAACACCATATATTTT
NA TRBJ2-7 NA TRBV11-3 CASSLDPETNEQYF TGTGCCAGCAGCTTAGATCCCGAGACGAACGAGCAGTACTTC
NA TRBJ1-2 NA TRBV27 CASSSSRSYGYTF TGTGCCAGCAGTTCCTCACGGTCCTATGGCTACACCTTC
TRBD2 TRBJ2-5 many TRBV6-5 CASIWTSAKETQYF TGTGCCAGCATATGGACTAGCGCGAAAGAGACCCAGTACTTC
NA TRBJ2-7 many TRBV30 CASGRGRGRRYYEQYF TGTGCCTCGGGGAGGGGCAGGGGACGGCGTTACTACGAGCAGTACTTC
TRBD1 TRBJ1-1 many TRBV12-3/TRBV12-4 CASGWTGKVPEAFF TGTGCCAGCGGGTGGACAGGGAAGGTCCCTGAAGCTTTCTTT
NA TRBJ2-7 NA TRBV20-1 CSAREPPYEQYF TGCAGTGCTAGAGAGCCACCATACGAGCAGTACTTC
TRBD1 TRBJ1-3 many TRBV5-4 CASSLDGDRVLRSTIYF TGTGCCAGCAGCTTGGACGGGGACAGGGTCCTACGGAGCACCATATATTTT
NA TRBJ2-7 NA TRBV24-1 CATGAGTTYEQYF TGTGCCACCGGAGCGGGTACCACCTACGAGCAGTACTTC
NA TRBJ1-2 many TRBV20-1 CSARDKTAANYGYTF TGCAGTGCTAGAGATAAGACCGCAGCTAACTATGGCTACACCTTC
TRBD1 TRBJ2-5 NA TRBV7-2 CASRSTGGPQYF TGTGCCAGCAGGTCGACAGGGGGTCCCCAGTACTTC
NA TRBJ2-2 many TRBV30 CAWSLADRVGELSF TGTGCCTGGAGTCTAGCGGACAGGGTCGGGGAGCTGTCTTTT
NA TRBJ2-7 many TRBV20-1 CSAEEGRLYEQYF TGCAGTGCCGAGGAGGGCAGACTTTACGAGCAGTACTTC
NA TRBJ1-2 many TRBV5-4 CASSWDIGGGNGYTF TGTGCCAGCAGCTGGGACATAGGTGGAGGAAATGGCTACACCTTC
TRBD2 TRBJ2-5 many TRBV20-1 CSATRTSGMATQYF TGCAGTGCTACCCGGACTAGCGGGATGGCGACCCAGTACTTC
NA TRBJ1-2 NA TRBV29-1 CSVDSYGYTF TGCAGCGTTGACAGCTATGGCTACACCTTC
NA TRBJ1-2 many TRBV6-1 CASSPEGVYGYTF TGTGCCAGCAGCCCAGAGGGGGTCTATGGCTACACCTTC
NA TRBJ1-6 NA TRBV25-1 CASSEIGGNSPLHF TGTGCCAGCAGTGAAATAGGGGGGAATTCACCCCTCCACTTT
NA TRBJ2-7 many TRBV12-3/TRBV12-4 CASSLALLAAKGTYEQYF TGTGCCAGCAGTTTAGCGCTACTAGCAGCAAAGGGGACCTACGAGCAGTACTTC
NA TRBJ2-5 many TRBV19 CASSRWGETQYF TGTGCCAGCTCCCGATGGGGGGAGACCCAGTACTTC
TRBD2 TRBJ2-7 many TRBV12-3/TRBV12-4 CASSLASGSYEQYF TGTGCCAGCAGTTTGGCTAGCGGCTCCTACGAGCAGTACTTC
NA TRBJ1-2 many TRBV10-3 CAISPQGSNYGYTF TGTGCCATCAGTCCCCAAGGGAGTAACTATGGCTACACCTTC
NA TRBJ2-7 NA TRBV6-1 CASSEGSARYEQYF TGTGCCAGCAGTGAAGGGAGCGCACGCTACGAGCAGTACTTC
NA TRBJ2-7 many TRBV24-1 CATTGHPGSEEQYF TGTGCCACCACAGGCCATCCCGGTTCGGAGGAGCAGTACTTC
NA TRBJ1-2 NA TRBV6-2/TRBV6-3 CASSSSPDRLYGYIF TGTGCCAGCAGTTCGTCCCCTGACAGGCTCTATGGCTACATCTTC
NA TRBJ1-5 many TRBV12-3/TRBV12-4 CASSLLGGQPQHF TGTGCCAGCAGTTTATTAGGGGGTCAGCCCCAGCATTTT
NA TRBJ1-5 many TRBV30 CAWNLGNQPQHF TGTGCCTGGAATCTCGGTAATCAGCCCCAGCATTTT
NA TRBJ2-7 many TRBV20-1 CSASPGFNYEQYF TGCAGTGCTAGTCCAGGGTTCAACTACGAGCAGTACTTC
NA TRBJ2-5 NA TRBV29-1 CSVVGGRTETQYF TGCAGCGTGGTTGGGGGCCGAACAGAGACCCAGTACTTC
TRBD1 TRBJ2-7 many TRBV6-1 CASSEARLSPDRGRVQYF TGTGCCAGCAGTGAAGCGCGATTGTCCCCGGACAGGGGTCGCGTTCAGTACTTC
NA TRBJ1-2 once TRBV5-1 CASSLAGDYGYTF TGCGCCAGCAGCTTGGCTGGGGACTATGGCTACACCTTC
NA TRBJ1-1 NA TRBV20-1 CSANNREAFF TGCAGTGCTAATAACAGGGAAGCTTTCTTT
TRBD1 TRBJ2-5 NA TRBV6-1 CASRRSGGQETQYF TGTGCCAGCAGACGATCAGGGGGCCAAGAGACCCAGTACTTC